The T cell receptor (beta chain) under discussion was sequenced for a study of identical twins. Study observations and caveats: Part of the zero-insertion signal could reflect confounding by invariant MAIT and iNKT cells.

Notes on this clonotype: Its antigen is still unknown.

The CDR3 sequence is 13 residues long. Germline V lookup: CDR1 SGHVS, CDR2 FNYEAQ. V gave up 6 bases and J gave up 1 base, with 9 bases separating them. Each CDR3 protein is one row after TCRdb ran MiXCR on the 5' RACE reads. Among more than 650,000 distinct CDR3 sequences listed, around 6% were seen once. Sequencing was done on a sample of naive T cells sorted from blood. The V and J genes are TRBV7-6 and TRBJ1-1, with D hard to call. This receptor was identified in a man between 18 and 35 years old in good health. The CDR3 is CASRGLGNTEAFF. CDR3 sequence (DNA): TGTGCCAGCAGGGGGTTAGGGAACACTGAAGCTTTCTTT.